This record concerns one TCR beta chain sequence. Its antigen is as yet unknown. For every donor, a draw yielded around 10 milliliters of peripheral blood. This record comes from a study of blood T cells in healthy people across ages. Study findings and constraints: Per million T cells, TCR beta diversity dropped roughly linearly as age increased. The long-lived group displayed more naive CD4+ cells, plus higher diversity, than the aged donors did.

The J segment lost 12 bases and the V segment lost 6 bases, leaving 9 bases of the junction unmatched. In germline, CDR1 is SNHLY, CDR2 FYNNEI. The CDR3 length is 12 residues. A second PCR, run for about 6 to 12 cycles, used a sample-barcoded 5' primer plus a J-beta primer mix. Each CDR3 protein gets one entry after TCRdb re-called the 5' RACE reads with MiXCR. The table includes some 700,000 distinct CDR3 sequences, about a fifth detected once. The receptor was derived from a man aged 70-80 years in good health. Input material: blood. The chain joins TRBV2 to TRBJ1-1; 8 bases are a match to TRBD1. The CDR3 DNA sequence: TGTGCCAGCAGGGATCCGGACAGGGAAACTTTCTTT. Protein sequence: CASRDPDRETFF.